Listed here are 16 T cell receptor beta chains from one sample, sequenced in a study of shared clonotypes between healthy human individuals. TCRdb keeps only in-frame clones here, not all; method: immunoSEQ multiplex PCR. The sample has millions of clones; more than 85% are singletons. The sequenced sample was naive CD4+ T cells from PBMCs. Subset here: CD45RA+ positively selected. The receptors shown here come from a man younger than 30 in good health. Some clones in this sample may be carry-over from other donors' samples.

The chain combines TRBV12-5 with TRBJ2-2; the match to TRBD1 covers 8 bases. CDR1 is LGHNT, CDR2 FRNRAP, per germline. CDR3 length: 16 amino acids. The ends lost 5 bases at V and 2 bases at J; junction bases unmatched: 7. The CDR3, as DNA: TGTGCTAGTGGTAACAGGGGGAGGACAAACACCGGGGAGCTGTTTTTT. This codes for CASGNRGRTNTGELFF.

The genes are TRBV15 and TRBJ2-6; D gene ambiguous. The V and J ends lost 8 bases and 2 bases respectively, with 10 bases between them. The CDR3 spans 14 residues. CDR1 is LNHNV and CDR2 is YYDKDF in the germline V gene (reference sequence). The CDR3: CATAYRTGANVLTF. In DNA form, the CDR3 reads TGTGCCACCGCCTATCGGACTGGGGCCAACGTCCTGACTTTC.

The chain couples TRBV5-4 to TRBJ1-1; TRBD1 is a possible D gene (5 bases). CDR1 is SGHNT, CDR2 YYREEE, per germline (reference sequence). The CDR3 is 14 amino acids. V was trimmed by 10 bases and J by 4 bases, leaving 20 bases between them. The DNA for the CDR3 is TGTGCCGCAAGACAAAACAGTAGGGGCACTGAAGCTTTCTTT. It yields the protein CAARQNSRGTEAFF.

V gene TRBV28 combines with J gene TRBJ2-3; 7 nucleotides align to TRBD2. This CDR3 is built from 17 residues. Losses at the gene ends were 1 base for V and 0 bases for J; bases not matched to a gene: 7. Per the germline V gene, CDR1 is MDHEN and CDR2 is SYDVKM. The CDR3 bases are TGTGCCAGCAGTTTATTAGGGTCTAGCGGAAGCACAGATACGCAGTATTTT. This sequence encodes CASSLLGSSGSTDTQYF. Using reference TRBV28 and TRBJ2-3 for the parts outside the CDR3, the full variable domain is DVKVTQSSRYLVKRTGEKVFLECVQDMDHENMFWYRQDPGLGLRLIYFSYDVKMKEKGDIPEGYSVSREKKERFSLILESASTNQTSMYLCASSLLGSSGSTDTQYFGPGTRLTVL.

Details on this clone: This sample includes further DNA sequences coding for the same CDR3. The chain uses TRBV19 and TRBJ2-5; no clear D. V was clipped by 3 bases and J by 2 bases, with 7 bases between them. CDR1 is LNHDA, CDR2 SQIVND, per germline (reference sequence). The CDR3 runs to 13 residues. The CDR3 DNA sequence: TGTGCCAGTAGTATTCCCGGGCAAGAGACCCAGTACTTC. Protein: CASSIPGQETQYF.

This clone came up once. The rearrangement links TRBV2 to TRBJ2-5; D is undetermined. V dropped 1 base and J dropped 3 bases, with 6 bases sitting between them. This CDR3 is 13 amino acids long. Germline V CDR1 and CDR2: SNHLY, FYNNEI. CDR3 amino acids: CASSEEAEETQYF. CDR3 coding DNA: TGTGCCAGCAGTGAAGAGGCGGAAGAGACCCAGTACTTC.

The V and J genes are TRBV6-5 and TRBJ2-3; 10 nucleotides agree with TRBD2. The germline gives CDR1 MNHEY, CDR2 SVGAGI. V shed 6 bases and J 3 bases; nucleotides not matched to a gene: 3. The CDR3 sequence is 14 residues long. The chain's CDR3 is CASSLAGVTDTQYF. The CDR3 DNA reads TGTGCCAGCAGCCTAGCGGGAGTAACAGATACGCAGTATTTT.

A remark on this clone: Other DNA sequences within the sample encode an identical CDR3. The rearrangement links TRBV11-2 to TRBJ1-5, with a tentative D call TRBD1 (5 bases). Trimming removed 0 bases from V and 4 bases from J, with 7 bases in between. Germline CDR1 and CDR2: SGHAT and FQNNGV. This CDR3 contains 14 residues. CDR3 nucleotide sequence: TGTGCCAGCAGCTTAGATGGGGGGAATCAGCCCCAGCATTTT. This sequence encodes CASSLDGGNQPQHF.

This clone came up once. The DNA of the CDR3 is TGTGCCAGCAGCCCACAGGGGGGCTACGAGCAGTACTTC. It yields the protein CASSPQGGYEQYF. This chain uses TRBV7-9 with TRBJ2-7; 8 nucleotides align to TRBD1. Germline V lookup: CDR1 SEHNR, CDR2 FQNEAQ (reference sequence). Trimming removed 5 bases from V and 3 bases from J; junction bases left unmatched: 3. The CDR3 has 13 amino acids.

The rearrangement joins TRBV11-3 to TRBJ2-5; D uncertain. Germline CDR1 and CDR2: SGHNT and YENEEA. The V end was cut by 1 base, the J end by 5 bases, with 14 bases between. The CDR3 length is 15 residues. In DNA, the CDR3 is TGTGCCAGCAGCTTAGGACTGACTTACGGGGAGACCCAGTACTTC. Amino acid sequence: CASSLGLTYGETQYF.

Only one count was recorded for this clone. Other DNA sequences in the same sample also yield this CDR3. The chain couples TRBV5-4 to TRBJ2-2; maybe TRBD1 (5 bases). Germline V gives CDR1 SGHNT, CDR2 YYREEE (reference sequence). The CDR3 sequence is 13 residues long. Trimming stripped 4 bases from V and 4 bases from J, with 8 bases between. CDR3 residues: CASSGARTGELFF. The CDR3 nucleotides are TGTGCCAGCAGCGGGGCCCGCACCGGGGAGCTGTTTTTT. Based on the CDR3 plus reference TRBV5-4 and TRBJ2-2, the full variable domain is ETGVTQSPTHLIKTRGQQVTLRCSSQSGHNTVSWYQQALGQGPQFIFQYYREEENGRGNFPPRFSGLQFPNYSSELNVNALELDDSALYLCASSGARTGELFFGEGSRLTVL.

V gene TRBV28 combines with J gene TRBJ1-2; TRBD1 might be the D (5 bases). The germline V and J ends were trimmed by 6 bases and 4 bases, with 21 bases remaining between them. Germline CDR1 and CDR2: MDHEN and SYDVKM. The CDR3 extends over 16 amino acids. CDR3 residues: CASRPPVQGPPYGYTF. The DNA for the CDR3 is TGTGCCAGCAGACCCCCGGTGCAGGGCCCTCCCTATGGCTACACCTTC.

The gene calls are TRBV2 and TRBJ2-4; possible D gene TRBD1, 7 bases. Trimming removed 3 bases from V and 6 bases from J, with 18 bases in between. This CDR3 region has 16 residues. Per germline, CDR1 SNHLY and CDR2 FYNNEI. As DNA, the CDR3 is TGTGCCAGCAGTGAGGCGGGCGGGACAGCGTTAAACATTCAGTACTTC. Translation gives CASSEAGGTALNIQYF.

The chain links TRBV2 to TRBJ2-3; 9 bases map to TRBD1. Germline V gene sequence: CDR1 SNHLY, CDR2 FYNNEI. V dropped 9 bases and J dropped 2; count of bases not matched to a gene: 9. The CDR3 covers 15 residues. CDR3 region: CASKLRDRVTDTQYF. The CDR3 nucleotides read TGTGCCAGTAAACTTCGGGACAGGGTCACAGATACGCAGTATTTT.

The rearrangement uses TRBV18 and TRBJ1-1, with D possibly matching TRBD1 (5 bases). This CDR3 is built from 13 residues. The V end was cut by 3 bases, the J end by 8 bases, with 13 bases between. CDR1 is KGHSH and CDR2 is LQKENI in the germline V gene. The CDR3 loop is CASSPPGLAEAFF. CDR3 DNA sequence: TGTGCCAGCTCACCCCCAGGGTTGGCGGAAGCTTTCTTT.

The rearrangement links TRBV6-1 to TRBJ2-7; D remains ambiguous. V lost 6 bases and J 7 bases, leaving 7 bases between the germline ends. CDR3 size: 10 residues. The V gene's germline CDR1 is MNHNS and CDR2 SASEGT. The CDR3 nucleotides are TGTGCCAGCAGGGCAAGGGAGCAGTACTTC. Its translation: CASRAREQYF.